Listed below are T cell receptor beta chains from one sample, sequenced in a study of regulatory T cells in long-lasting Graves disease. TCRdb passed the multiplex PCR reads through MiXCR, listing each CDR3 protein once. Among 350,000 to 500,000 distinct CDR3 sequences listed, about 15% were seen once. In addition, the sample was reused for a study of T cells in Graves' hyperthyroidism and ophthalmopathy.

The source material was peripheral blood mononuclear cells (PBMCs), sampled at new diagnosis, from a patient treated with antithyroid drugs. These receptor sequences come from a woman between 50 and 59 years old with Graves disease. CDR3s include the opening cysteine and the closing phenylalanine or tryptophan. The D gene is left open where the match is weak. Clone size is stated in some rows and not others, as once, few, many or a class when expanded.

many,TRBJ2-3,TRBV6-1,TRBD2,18,TGTGCCAGCAGACCGGGACTAGCGGGAGGTCGTGACACAGATACGCAGTATTTT,CASRPGLAGGRDTDTQYF
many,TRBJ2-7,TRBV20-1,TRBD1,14,TGCAGTGCTAGTTTGGACAGGGGGAACTACGAGCAGTACTTC,CSASLDRGNYEQYF
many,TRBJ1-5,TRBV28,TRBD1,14,TGTGCCAGCAGTATCCCGGACAGGGGTCAGCCCCAGCATTTT,CASSIPDRGQPQHF
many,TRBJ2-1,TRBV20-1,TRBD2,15,TGCAGTGCAAGGTCCCAGCGGGAGAGGTACAATGAGCAGTTCTTC,CSARSQRERYNEQFF
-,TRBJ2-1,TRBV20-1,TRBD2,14,TGCAGTGCTAGACGTCTAGCGGGACGAAATGAGCAGTTCTTC,CSARRLAGRNEQFF
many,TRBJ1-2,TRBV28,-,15,TGTGCCAGCAGCCTTCGGTCGGTCGTGGCCGGTGGCTACACCTTC,CASSLRSVVAGGYTF
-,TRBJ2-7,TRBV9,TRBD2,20,TGTGCCAGCAGCCCGCTACGGTGGCCGTACGCACCCGGGACTAGCGGCGAGCAGTACTTC,CASSPLRWPYAPGTSGEQYF
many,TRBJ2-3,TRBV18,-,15,TGTGCCAGCTCACCACTAGCGGTCCGCACAGATACGCAGTATTTT,CASSPLAVRTDTQYF
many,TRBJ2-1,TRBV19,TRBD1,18,TGTGCCAGTAGTATCGGGACAGGGAAAGTGTGGTGGAACAATGAGCAGTTCTTC,CASSIGTGKVWWNNEQFF
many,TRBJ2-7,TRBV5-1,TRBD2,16,TGCGCCAGCAGCCCCTTAGCGGGACCCGGCTCCTACGAGCAGTACTTC,CASSPLAGPGSYEQYF
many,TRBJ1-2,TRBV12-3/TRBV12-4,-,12,TGTGCCAGCAAGGAATTCGGCTATGGCTACACCTTC,CASKEFGYGYTF
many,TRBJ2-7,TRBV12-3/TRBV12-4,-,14,TGTGCCAGCAGTAACCTCCGGGACGACTACGAGCAGTACTTC,CASSNLRDDYEQYF
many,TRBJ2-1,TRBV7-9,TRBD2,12,TGTGCCAGCGGCCGGGGGGGTAATGAGCAGTTCTTC,CASGRGGNEQFF
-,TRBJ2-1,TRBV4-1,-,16,TGCGCCAGCAGCCTCACCACAGGGACCTCGTACAATGAGCAGTTCTTC,CASSLTTGTSYNEQFF
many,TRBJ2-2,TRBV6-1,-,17,TGTGCCAGCAGTACAATAGCGTCCGCGATAAACACCGGGGAGCTGTTTTTT,CASSTIASAINTGELFF
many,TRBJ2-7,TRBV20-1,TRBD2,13,TGCAGTGCCCCCGGGACTACAGCCTACGAGCAGTACTTC,CSAPGTTAYEQYF
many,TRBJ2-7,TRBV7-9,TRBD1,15,TGTGCCAGCAGCCTCCCGGGACAGGGGGCCTACGAGCAGTACTTC,CASSLPGQGAYEQYF
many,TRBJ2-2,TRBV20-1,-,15,TGCAGTGCTAGAGATGACCCCCGGGACACCGGGGAGCTGTTTTTT,CSARDDPRDTGELFF
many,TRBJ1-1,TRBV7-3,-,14,TGTGCCAGCAGCCCAAAGGGGATACTCACTGAAGCTTTCTTT,CASSPKGILTEAFF
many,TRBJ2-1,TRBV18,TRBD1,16,TGTGCCAGCTCACCCCCCCGTGGGACAGGGTACAATGAGCAGTTCTTC,CASSPPRGTGYNEQFF
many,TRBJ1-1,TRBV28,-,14,TGTGCCAGCAACGTCGGGTGGGAGAACACTGAAGCTTTCTTT,CASNVGWENTEAFF
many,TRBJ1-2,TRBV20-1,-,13,TGCAGTGCTCCGACGGACGGGAACTATGGCTACACCTTC,CSAPTDGNYGYTF
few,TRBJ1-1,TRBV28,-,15,TGTGCCAGCAGTTTGTCCGGGGGGGGTGGCACTGAAGCTTTCTTT,CASSLSGGGGTEAFF
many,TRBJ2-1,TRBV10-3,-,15,TGTGCCATCAGTCTACAGGGTATCAGCCACAATGAGCAGTTCTTC,CAISLQGISHNEQFF
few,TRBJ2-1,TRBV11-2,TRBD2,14,TGCGCCAGCCGGGGACTAGCGGGACCGAATGAGCAGTTCTTC,CASRGLAGPNEQFF
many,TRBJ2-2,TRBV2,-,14,TGTGCCAGCAGTGAAGCAGCGAACACCGGGGAGCTGTTTTTT,CASSEAANTGELFF
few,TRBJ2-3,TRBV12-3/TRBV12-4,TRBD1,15,TGTGCCAGCAGTCCCAGGGGGCTTAGCACAGATACGCAGTATTTT,CASSPRGLSTDTQYF
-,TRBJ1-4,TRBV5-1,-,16,TGCGCCAGCAGCTTGCCCGTGTGGGGCTATAATGAAAAACTGTTTTTT,CASSLPVWGYNEKLFF
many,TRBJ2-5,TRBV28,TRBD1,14,TGTGCCAGCAGAAAGACAGGGGGCGGAGAGACCCAGTACTTC,CASRKTGGGETQYF
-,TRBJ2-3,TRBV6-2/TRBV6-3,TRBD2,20,TGTGCCAGCAGTTTACCCCACACCCGAGCGGGAGGGCACTTCACAGATACGCAGTATTTT,CASSLPHTRAGGHFTDTQYF
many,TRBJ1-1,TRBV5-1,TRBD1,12,TGCGCCAGCAGCTGGGACAGGGATGGAGCTTTCTTT,CASSWDRDGAFF
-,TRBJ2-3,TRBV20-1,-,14,TGCAGTGCTAGAAGTGGGGGAAGCACAGATACGCAGTATTTT,CSARSGGSTDTQYF
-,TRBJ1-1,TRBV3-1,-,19,TGTGCCAGCAGTTACTCCCACCCTAGGTCAGGGAGGTTGAACACTGAAGCTTTCTTT,CASSYSHPRSGRLNTEAFF
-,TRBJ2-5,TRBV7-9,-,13,TGTGCCAGCTGCATGACAGACCAAGAGACCCAGTACTTC,CASCMTDQETQYF
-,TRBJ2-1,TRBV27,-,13,TGTGCCAGCAGTTTTTCGTGGTTCGATGAGCAGTTCTTC,CASSFSWFDEQFF
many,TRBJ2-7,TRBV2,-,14,TGTGCCAGCAGTGTTGAGGGGTGGCAGGGCGAGCAGTACTTC,CASSVEGWQGEQYF
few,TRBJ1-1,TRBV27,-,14,TGTGCCAGCAGTCAGACAGCCCTGAACACTGAAGCTTTCTTT,CASSQTALNTEAFF